This T cell receptor (beta chain) derives from a study of blood T cell repertoires in COVID-19. Turning to the study itself: COVID-19 samples collected from the United States, Italy and Spain covered acute and convalescent phases.

Participants were aged about 18 to 89 years from approximately 25 US areas. Original methodology: Reference gene primer amplification in the assay estimated nucleated cell counts. Generated by immunoSEQ multiplex PCR, the TCRdb table keeps only in-frame clones and is missing some. V and J calls and clone size are given by that table; D and trimming were obtained from the DNA. This sample yields 180,000 or so clones, of which around 80% are seen a single time; 10% to 15% belongs to the top ten. The length of the CDR3 is 14 residues. The germline gives CDR1 LNHNV, CDR2 YYDKDF (reference sequence). V lost 6 bases to trimming and J lost 3 bases, with 12 bases between them.

The chain carries TRBV15 and TRBJ1-5; D might be TRBD1 (6 bases). The sequence was obtained from a woman in her sixties or seventies who had recovered from COVID-19. Sequenced: PBMCs or T cells enriched from blood (not recorded which). DNA of the CDR3: TGTGCCACCAGTTCAGGACAGTTCAATCAGCCCCAGCATTTT. Protein sequence: CATSSGQFNQPQHF.